This TCR beta chain was recorded in a study of blood T cell repertoires in COVID-19. The CDR3 is 14 residues long. CDR1 is SGHRS and CDR2 is YFSETQ in the germline V gene. V lost 1 base and J 7 bases, leaving 14 bases between the germline ends. Cohort allocation depended upon clinical history that participants reported. Before they entered the study, exposed participants had met a COVID-19 case within 2 weeks. This table comes from immunoSEQ multiplex PCR, and its TCRdb copy is limited to in-frame clones, with some not included. Altogether some 270,000 clones are present, approximately 90% being singletons, with the ten largest covering about 3%.

The genes are TRBV5-1 and TRBJ1-1, with a possible D match to TRBD1 (6 bases). Input material: PBMCs or T cells enriched from blood (not recorded which). The clonotype comes from a man aged 35-49 years who had been exposed to COVID-19. DNA for the CDR3: TGCGCCAGCAGCTTGCAGGGGCACCCTTTTGAAGCTTTCTTT. As protein: CASSLQGHPFEAFF.